This TCR beta chain stems from a study of graft-versus-host responses after intestinal transplantation. On the study more broadly: All recipients were transplanted with multivisceral, liver-intestinal, or isolated intestinal grafts. Recipients uniformly received anti-thymocyte globulin induction, followed by tacrolimus and steroids for around 3 years.

In this sample, this clone turned up a few times. Antigen unknown. The germline V and J ends were trimmed by 6 bases and 4 bases, with 7 bases remaining between them. The germline V gene has CDR1 MDHEN and CDR2 SYDVKM. The CDR3 is made up of 11 amino acids. Method: immunoSEQ multiplex PCR; TCRdb's copy keeps in-frame clones and lacks some. Here the sample spans about 50,000 clones, around 90% being singletons. Overall study results and limits: Elevated graft-versus-host to host-versus-graft clonal ratios in allografts were recorded for patients with graft-donor T cell macrochimerism. Declines in HvG clones occurring early post-transplant were associated with peak circulating GvH clone levels.

The specimen comprised unstimulated CD4+ T cells sorted from spleen or lymph node cells, sampled before transplant. The chain combines TRBV28 with TRBJ2-7, with D unresolved. The receptor was isolated from a human donor who was the organ donor for an intestinal transplant. The CDR3 reads CASRPAYEQYF. The CDR3 nucleotides read TGTGCCAGCAGGCCGGCGTACGAGCAGTACTTC. The full variable domain, rest sourced from reference TRBV28 and TRBJ2-7, is DVKVTQSSRYLVKRTGEKVFLECVQDMDHENMFWYRQDPGLGLRLIYFSYDVKMKEKGDIPEGYSVSREKKERFSLILESASTNQTSMYLCASRPAYEQYFGPGTRLTVT.